This TCR beta chain was captured in a study of blood T cell repertoires in COVID-19. This clone has only one observation. The same CDR3 is also encoded by other DNA sequences in this sample. Germline V gene lookup returns CDR1 SGHVS and CDR2 FNYEAQ. Trimming left V 5 bases short and J 5 bases short, with 9 bases between. The CDR3 has 12 amino acids. Sequencing was performed with immunoSEQ multiplex PCR; in TCRdb, only in-frame clones are kept and a portion is missing. The sample lists about 83,000 clones, 87% occurring once. The specimen sequenced was peripheral blood. This clonotype was obtained from a woman between 45 and 65 years old with active or convalescent COVID-19. V usage is TRBV7-6 and J usage is TRBJ2-5, with D perhaps matching TRBD2 (5 bases). The CDR3 DNA reads TGTGCCAGCAGCCCTAGAGGGGAGACCCAGTACTTC. Translation: CASSPRGETQYF.